This entry concerns a single T cell receptor (beta chain). This specimen belongs to a study of blood T cell repertoires in COVID-19. The wider study: PBMCs, B-cell-depleted T cells, or T cells provided the cDNA or gDNA that made up the material.

As processed by the authors: Using reference gene primer amplification, nucleated cell counts were estimated. Sequenced by immunoSEQ multiplex PCR; TCRdb stores in-frame clones only, minus some. Clone size and V and J calls were adopted from that table, with D and trimming inferred from the DNA. Of 70,000 or so clones in the sample, roughly 86% were seen once. V was clipped by 6 bases and J by 2 bases; unmatched bases: 6. The CDR3 contains 14 residues. CDR1 is MNHEY and CDR2 is SVGAGI in the germline V gene. J is TRBJ2-7 and V is TRBV6-5; TRBD1 aligns across 8 bases. Sequencing was carried out using peripheral blood. This receptor was identified in a woman aged 45-60 years with acute or convalescent COVID-19. The CDR3 reads CASSRDRTTYEQYF. The CDR3 DNA is TGTGCCAGCAGCCGGGACAGGACAACCTACGAGCAGTACTTC.